Below, 18 T cell receptor beta chains from the same sample are listed, as sequenced in a study of blood T cells in healthy people across ages. Then a second PCR, running roughly 7 to 11 cycles, was carried out with a sample-barcoded 5' primer and a J-beta primer mix. TCRdb reprocessed the 5' RACE reads with MiXCR, giving one entry per CDR3 protein. The repertoire has about 1,000,000 distinct CDR3 sequences, 45% of them found once; the top ten carry 18%. The specimen sequenced was blood. The receptors were gathered from a woman aged 55-69 years in good health.

V gene TRBV4-2 combines with J gene TRBJ2-4; 11 bases fit TRBD2. Trimming at V came to 1 base and at J to 7 bases, leaving 12 bases not matched to a gene. This CDR3 comprises 18 residues. Germline assignment: CDR1 LGHNA and CDR2 YNFKEQ. In nucleotides, the CDR3 is TGTGCCAGCAGCCAAGGGCAATTACTAGCGGGAGAGGGTAACATTCAGTACTTC. Protein product: CASSQGQLLAGEGNIQYF.

Regarding this clonotype: The junction departs from germline at one end; a sequencing error may be responsible. The chain links TRBV12-3 or TRBV12-4 to TRBJ1-2; D is possibly TRBD1 (6 bases). This CDR3 contains 14 residues. The CDR3 coding sequence is TGTGCCAGCAGTCCGGGACACCCTAACTCTGGCTACACCTTC. It is translated as CASSPGHPNSGYTF.

This chain joins TRBV3-1 and TRBJ2-7; D tentatively fits TRBD1 or TRBD2 (5 bases each). Germline V gene sequence: CDR1 LGHDT, CDR2 YNNKEL (reference sequence). The CDR3 runs 16 residues. Trimming cost V 3 bases and J 7 bases, with 22 bases left between them. CDR3 DNA sequence: TGTGCCAGCAGCCACCCCGGGGACCCCGCGTTCCGAGAGCAGTACTTC. Its protein is CASSHPGDPAFREQYF.

V gene TRBV29-1 combines with J gene TRBJ2-5, with 10 bases aligning to TRBD1. The length of the CDR3 is 14 residues. V shed 1 base, J shed 6 bases, and the junction held 5 bases outside the gene matches. CDR1 SQVTM and CDR2 ANQGSEA come from the germline V gene. DNA of the CDR3: TGCAGCGTTGAAGGGACAGGGGGGTTTAAGACCCAGTACTTC. It codes for CSVEGTGGFKTQYF. Variable domain in full (rest from reference TRBV29-1 and TRBJ2-5): SAVISQKPSRDICQRGTSLTIQCQVDSQVTMMFWYRQQPGQSLTLIATANQGSEATYESGFVIDKFPISRPNLTFSTLTVSNMSPEDSSIYLCSVEGTGGFKTQYFGPGTRLLVL.

J is TRBJ2-6 and V is TRBV20-1; TRBD1 matches at 7 bases. CDR1 and CDR2 from the germline V gene are DFQATT and SNEGSKA (reference sequence). V trimming: 6 bases; J trimming: 2 bases; junction bases outside the gene matches: 7. This CDR3 has 15 residues. CDR3 amino acids: CSAQHRGPGANVLTF. The CDR3, as DNA: TGCAGTGCCCAACACAGGGGTCCTGGGGCCAACGTCCTGACTTTC.

This clonotype came up a few times. The chain links TRBV4-2 to TRBJ2-3; 8 bases align to TRBD2. The CDR3 sequence is 14 residues long. CDR1 and CDR2 (germline): LGHNA, YNFKEQ. Losses at the gene ends were 1 base for V and 6 bases for J; bases not matched to a gene: 3. The CDR3 DNA is TGTGCCAGCAGCCAAGTGCGGGGGGCTGATACGCAGTATTTT. It encodes CASSQVRGADTQYF.

This clonotype came up a few times. The chain is built from TRBV3-1 and TRBJ2-7; 7 bases are shared with TRBD2. Germline CDR1 reads LGHDT; CDR2 reads YNNKEL (reference sequence). The CDR3 totals 15 residues. V lost 4 bases to trimming and J lost 6 bases; unmatched junction nucleotides: 12. This chain's CDR3 is CASSPNPSPSGEQYF. The DNA for the CDR3 is TGTGCCAGCAGCCCAAACCCCTCCCCTAGCGGCGAGCAGTACTTC.

This sequence joins TRBV19 and TRBJ1-6; 12 bases match TRBD1. The germline CDR1 and CDR2 sequences are LNHDA and SQIVND (reference sequence). V gave up 5 bases and J gave up 7 bases; unmatched junction bases: 9. CDR3 size: 17 residues. CDR3 DNA: TGTGCCAGTAGTGCGATCCGGGACAGGGGGCCGAATTCACCCCTCCACTTT. Translating it yields CASSAIRDRGPNSPLHF.

This clonotype has only one observation. The chain links TRBV9 to TRBJ2-2, with D perhaps matching TRBD1 (6 bases). Germline V gives CDR1 SGDLS, CDR2 YYNGEE. This CDR3 spans 14 amino acids. Deletions cut 6 bases from V and 4 bases from J, with 13 bases between. The CDR3 here is CASKPTGITGELFF. The CDR3 nucleotides are TGTGCCAGCAAACCCACAGGGATCACCGGGGAGCTGTTTTTT.

CDR3 amino acids: CASSAGSGPVPYGYTF. As DNA, the CDR3 is TGTGCCAGCAGTGCGGGGAGTGGCCCGGTACCTTATGGCTACACCTTC. The rearrangement uses TRBV2 and TRBJ1-2; D remains ambiguous. Trimming stripped 4 bases from V and 5 bases from J, with 20 bases between. The CDR3 extends over 16 amino acids. Germline-derived CDR1 and CDR2 are SNHLY and FYNNEI.

This clonotype was counted at least ten times. Written as DNA, the CDR3 is TGTGCCAGCAGCTCCTTACAACTAGCGGGAGGGGGGAATGAGCAGTTCTTC. Translation: CASSSLQLAGGGNEQFF. The V and J genes are TRBV5-6 and TRBJ2-1; 13 nucleotides agree with TRBD2. The germline V gene has CDR1 SGHDT and CDR2 YYEEEE. The V gene end was trimmed by 3 bases and the J gene end by 7 bases; junction bases not matched to a gene: 10. CDR3 length: 17 residues. The full variable domain, its missing parts supplied by reference TRBV5-6 and TRBJ2-1, is DAGVTQSPTHLIKTRGQQVTLRCSPKSGHDTVSWYQQALGQGPQFIFQYYEEEERQRGNFPDRFSGHQFPNYSSELNVNALLLGDSALYLCASSSLQLAGGGNEQFFGPGTRLTVL.

The chain recombines TRBV12-2 with TRBJ2-7; TRBD1 was called by the table and not checked on the DNA. TRBV12-2 is flagged as a pseudogene. The CDR3 runs 16 residues. The CDR3 reads CASRLPMGHRLYEQYF. The CDR3 DNA reads as TGTGCAAGTCGCTTACCGATGGGGCACAGGCTGTACGAGCAGTACTTC.

The chain couples TRBV7-2 to TRBJ2-1, with D possibly matching TRBD2 (6 bases). CDR1 is SGHTA, CDR2 FQGNSA, per germline. The CDR3 runs to 14 residues. The V gene lost 2 bases and the J gene lost 9 bases, with 14 bases spanning the gap. DNA for the CDR3: TGTGCCAGCAGCTTATCCCGTGTCGGGAGTGAGCAGTTCTTC. Translated: CASSLSRVGSEQFF. The full variable domain, its missing parts supplied by reference TRBV7-2 and TRBJ2-1, is GAGVSQSPSNKVTEKGKDVELRCDPISGHTALYWYRQSLGQGLEFLIYFQGNSAPDKSGLPSDRFSAERTGGSVSTLTIQRTQQEDSAVYLCASSLSRVGSEQFFGPGTRLTVL.

This chain connects TRBV10-1 to TRBJ2-5, with D uncertain. The CDR3 is 14 residues long. The ends were cut back, 6 bases at V and 5 bases at J, with 16 bases in the middle. CDR1 and CDR2 (germline): WNHNN, SYGVQD (reference sequence). The CDR3 region has the DNA TGCGCCAGCAGCAGAGATGGGTCCTTGGAGACCCAGTACTTC. It specifies CASSRDGSLETQYF.

CDR3 sequence (DNA): TGTGCCAGCAGTTACCGGACTCACAATGAGCAGTTCTTC. It yields the protein CASSYRTHNEQFF. The rearrangement links TRBV6-2 or TRBV6-3 to TRBJ2-1; possibly TRBD2 for D (5 bases). The CDR3 totals 13 residues. Between the trimmed V and J ends, which lost 2 bases and 5 bases, there was a span of 7 bases. Germline loops: CDR1 MNHEY, CDR2 SVGEGT.

There are a few counts of this clonotype. This chain uses TRBV18 with TRBJ2-7; 7 bases are a match to TRBD2. Germline V gives CDR1 KGHSH, CDR2 LQKENI. The CDR3 is 16 residues long. V trimming: 2 bases; J trimming: 0 bases; junction bases outside the gene matches: 7. The CDR3 region is CASSPGVAGTSYEQYF. In DNA form, the CDR3 reads TGTGCCAGCTCACCAGGGGTAGCGGGTACCTCCTACGAGCAGTACTTC.

V is TRBV28 and J is TRBJ1-1; D is possibly TRBD1 (6 bases). Germline V CDR1 and CDR2: MDHEN, SYDVKM. Between the trimmed V and J ends, which lost 1 base and 6 bases, there was a span of 18 bases. The CDR3 extends over 16 amino acids. The CDR3 DNA reads TGTGCCAGCAGTTTATCCGGGGCGGGGGGCGGTCCTGAAGCTTTCTTT. It encodes CASSLSGAGGGPEAFF.

This sequence joins TRBV29-1 and TRBJ2-7; the D is unclear. CDR1 is SQVTM, CDR2 ANQGSEA, per germline. The CDR3 loop spans 11 amino acids. The germline V and J ends were trimmed by 7 bases and 6 bases, with 13 bases remaining between them. In nucleotides, the CDR3 is TGCAGCGCTATCACCTCTGGCGAGCAGTACTTC. Amino acids: CSAITSGEQYF.